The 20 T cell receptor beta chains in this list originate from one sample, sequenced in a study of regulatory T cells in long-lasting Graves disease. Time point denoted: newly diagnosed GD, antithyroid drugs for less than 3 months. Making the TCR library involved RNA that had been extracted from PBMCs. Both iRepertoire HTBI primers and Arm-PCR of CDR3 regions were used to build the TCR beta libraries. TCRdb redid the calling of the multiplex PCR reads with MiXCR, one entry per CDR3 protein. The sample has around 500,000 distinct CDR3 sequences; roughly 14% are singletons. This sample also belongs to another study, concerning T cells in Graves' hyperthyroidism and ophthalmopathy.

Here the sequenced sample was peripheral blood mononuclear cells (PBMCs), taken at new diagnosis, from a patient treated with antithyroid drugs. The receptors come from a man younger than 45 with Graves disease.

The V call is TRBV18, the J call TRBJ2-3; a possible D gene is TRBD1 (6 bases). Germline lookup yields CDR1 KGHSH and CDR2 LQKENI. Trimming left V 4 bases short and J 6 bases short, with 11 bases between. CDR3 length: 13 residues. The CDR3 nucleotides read TGTGCCAGCTCACGACAGGAAAGGGATACGCAGTATTTT. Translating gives CASSRQERDTQYF.

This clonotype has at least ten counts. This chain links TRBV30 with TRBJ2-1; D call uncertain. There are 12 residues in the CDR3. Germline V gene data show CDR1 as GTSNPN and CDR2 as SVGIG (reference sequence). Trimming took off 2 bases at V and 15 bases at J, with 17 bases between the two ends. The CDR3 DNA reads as TGTGCCTGGAGTACCCCTCTGTTGGTCCCGTTCTTC. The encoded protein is CAWSTPLLVPFF.

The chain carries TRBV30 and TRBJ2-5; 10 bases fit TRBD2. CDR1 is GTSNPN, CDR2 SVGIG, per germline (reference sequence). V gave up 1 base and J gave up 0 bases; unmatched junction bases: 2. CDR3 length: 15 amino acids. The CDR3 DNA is TGTGCCTGGAGTGGGACTAGCGGAAACCAAGAGACCCAGTACTTC. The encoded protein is CAWSGTSGNQETQYF.

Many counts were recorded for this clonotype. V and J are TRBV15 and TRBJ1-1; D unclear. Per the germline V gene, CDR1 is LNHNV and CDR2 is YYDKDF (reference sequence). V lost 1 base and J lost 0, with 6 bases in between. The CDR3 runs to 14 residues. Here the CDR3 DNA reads TGTGCCACCAGCAGAGCCAGCATGAACACTGAAGCTTTCTTT. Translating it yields CATSRASMNTEAFF.

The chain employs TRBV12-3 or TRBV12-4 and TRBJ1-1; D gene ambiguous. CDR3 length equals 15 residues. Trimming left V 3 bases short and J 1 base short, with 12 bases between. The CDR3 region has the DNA TGTGCCAGCAGTTTTCAAGTATCCACGAACACTGAAGCTTTCTTT. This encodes CASSFQVSTNTEAFF.

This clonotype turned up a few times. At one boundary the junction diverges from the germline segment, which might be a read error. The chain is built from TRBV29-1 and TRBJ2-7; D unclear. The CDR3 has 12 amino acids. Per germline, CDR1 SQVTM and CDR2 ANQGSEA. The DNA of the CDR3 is TGCAGCGTTCGCGGTGGGCCAAGCGAGCAGCACTTC. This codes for CSVRGGPSEQHF.

The CDR3 is CASNGASRNEQFF. The CDR3 nucleotides read TGTGCCAGCAACGGAGCGTCCAGGAATGAGCAGTTCTTC. The V call is TRBV6-2 or TRBV6-3, the J call TRBJ2-1; D unclear. Germline CDR1 is MNHEY and CDR2 is SVGEGT. Trimming shortened V by 7 bases and J by 7 bases, and 14 bases separated the two germline ends. This CDR3 contains 13 residues.

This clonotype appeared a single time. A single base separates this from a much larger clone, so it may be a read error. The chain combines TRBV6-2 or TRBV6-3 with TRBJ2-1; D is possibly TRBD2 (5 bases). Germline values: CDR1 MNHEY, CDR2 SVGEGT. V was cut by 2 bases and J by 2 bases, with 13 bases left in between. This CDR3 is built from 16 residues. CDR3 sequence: CASSYPHGGPYNEQFF. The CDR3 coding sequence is TGTGCCAGCAGTTACCCCCATGGCGGGCCCTACAATGAGCAGTTCTTC.

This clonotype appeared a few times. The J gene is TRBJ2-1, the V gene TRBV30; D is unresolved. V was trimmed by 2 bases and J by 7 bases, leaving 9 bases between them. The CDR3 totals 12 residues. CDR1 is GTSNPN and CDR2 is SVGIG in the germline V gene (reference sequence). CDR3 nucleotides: TGTGCCTGGAGTCTGACTTCGAATGAGCAGTTCTTC. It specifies CAWSLTSNEQFF.

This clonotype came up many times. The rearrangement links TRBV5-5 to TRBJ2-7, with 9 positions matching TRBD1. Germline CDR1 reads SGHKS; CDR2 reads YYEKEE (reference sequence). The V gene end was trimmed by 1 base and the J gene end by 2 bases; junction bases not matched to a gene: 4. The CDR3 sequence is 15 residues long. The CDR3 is CASSLSGTGTYEQYF. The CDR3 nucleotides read TGTGCCAGCAGCTTGTCCGGGACAGGGACCTACGAGCAGTACTTC.

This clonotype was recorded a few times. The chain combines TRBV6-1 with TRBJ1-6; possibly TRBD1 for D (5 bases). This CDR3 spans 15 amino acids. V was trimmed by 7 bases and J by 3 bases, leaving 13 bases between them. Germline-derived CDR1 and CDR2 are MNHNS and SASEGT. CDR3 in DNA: TGTGCCAGCAAGAAGACAGCGAGCTATAATTCACCCCTCCACTTT. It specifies CASKKTASYNSPLHF.

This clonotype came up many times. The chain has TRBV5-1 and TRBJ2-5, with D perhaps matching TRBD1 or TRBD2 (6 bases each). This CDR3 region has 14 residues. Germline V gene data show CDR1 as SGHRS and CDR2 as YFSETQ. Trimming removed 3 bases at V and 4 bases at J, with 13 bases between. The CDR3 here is CASSYWRGTETQYF. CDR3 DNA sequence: TGCGCCAGCAGCTACTGGAGGGGGACAGAGACCCAGTACTTC.

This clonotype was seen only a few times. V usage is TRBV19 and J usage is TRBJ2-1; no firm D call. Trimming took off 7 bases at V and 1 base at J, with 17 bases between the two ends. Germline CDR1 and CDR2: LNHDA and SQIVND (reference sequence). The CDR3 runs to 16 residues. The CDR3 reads CASTPRGVGSYNEQFF. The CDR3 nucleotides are TGTGCCAGTACCCCACGCGGAGTCGGATCCTACAATGAGCAGTTCTTC.

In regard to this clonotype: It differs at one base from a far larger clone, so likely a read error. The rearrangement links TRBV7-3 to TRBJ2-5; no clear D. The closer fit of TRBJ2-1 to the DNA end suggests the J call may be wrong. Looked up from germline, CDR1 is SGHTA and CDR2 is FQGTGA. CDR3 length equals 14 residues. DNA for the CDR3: TGTGCCAGCAGTCCTTATAGTGGCAGCAATGAGCAGTTCTTC. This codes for CASSPYSGSNEQFF.

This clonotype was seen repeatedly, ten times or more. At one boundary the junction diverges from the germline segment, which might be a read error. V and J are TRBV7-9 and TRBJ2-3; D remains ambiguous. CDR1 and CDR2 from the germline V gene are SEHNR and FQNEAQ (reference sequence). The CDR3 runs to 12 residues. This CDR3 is CASSQSQDTRYF. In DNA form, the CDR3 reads TGTGCCAGCAGCCAATCACAAGATACGCGGTATTTT. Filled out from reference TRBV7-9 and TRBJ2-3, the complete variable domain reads DTGVSQNPRHKITKRGQNVTFRCDPISEHNRLYWYRQTLGQGPEFLTYFQNEAQLEKSRLLSDRFSAERPKGSFSTLEIQRTEQGDSAMYLCASSQSQDTRYFGPGTRLTVL.

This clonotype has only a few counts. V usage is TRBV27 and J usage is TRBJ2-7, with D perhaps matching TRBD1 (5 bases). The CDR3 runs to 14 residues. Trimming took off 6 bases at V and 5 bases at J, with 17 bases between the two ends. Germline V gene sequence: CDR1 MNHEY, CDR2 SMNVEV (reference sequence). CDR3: CASSASRGAHEQYF. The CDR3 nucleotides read TGTGCCAGCAGCGCGAGTAGGGGCGCCCACGAGCAGTACTTC.

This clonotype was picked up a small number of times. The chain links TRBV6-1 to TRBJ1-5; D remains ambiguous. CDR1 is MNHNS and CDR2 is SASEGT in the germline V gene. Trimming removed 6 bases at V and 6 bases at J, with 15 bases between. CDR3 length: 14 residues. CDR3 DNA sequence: TGTGCCAGCAGCCTATCTACGCCTCGTCAGCCCCAGCATTTT. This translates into CASSLSTPRQPQHF.

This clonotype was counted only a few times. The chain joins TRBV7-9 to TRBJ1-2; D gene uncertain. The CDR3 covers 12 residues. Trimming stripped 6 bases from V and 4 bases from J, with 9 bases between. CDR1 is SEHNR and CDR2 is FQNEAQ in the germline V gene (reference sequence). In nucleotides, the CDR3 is TGTGCCAGCAGTCACCGACGCTATGGCTACACCTTC. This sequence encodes CASSHRRYGYTF.

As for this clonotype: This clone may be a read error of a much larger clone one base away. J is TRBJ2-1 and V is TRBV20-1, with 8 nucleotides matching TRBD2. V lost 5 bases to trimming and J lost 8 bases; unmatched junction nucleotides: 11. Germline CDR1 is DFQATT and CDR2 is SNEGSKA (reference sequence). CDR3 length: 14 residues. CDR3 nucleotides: TGCAGTGCTGCTAGCGGGTCCCTTAACTATGAGCAGTTCTTC. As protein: CSAASGSLNYEQFF.

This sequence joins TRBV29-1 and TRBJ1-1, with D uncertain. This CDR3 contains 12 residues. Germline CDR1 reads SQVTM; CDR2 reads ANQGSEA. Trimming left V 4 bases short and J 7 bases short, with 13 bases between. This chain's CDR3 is CSVADVGSEAFF. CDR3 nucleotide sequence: TGCAGCGTTGCCGACGTCGGGAGTGAAGCTTTCTTT.